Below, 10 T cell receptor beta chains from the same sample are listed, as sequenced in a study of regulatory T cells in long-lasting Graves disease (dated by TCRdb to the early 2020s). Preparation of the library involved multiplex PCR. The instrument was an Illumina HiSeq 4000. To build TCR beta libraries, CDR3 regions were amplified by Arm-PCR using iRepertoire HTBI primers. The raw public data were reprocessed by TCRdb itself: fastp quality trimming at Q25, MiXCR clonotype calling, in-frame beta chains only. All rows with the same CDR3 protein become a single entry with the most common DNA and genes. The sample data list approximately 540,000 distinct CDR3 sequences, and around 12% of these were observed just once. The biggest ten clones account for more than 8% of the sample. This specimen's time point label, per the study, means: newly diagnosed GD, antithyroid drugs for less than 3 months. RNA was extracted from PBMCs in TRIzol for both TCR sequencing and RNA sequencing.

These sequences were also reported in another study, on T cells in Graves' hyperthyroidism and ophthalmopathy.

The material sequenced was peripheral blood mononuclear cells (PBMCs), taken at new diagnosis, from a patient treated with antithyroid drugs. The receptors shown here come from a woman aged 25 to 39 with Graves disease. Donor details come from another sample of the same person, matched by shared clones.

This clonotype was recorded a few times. Here the CDR3 reads CSAGRDRGGTYSQFF. CDR3 in DNA: TGCAGTGCTGGACGAGACAGGGGCGGTACGTATTCGCAGTTCTTC. The rearrangement links TRBV20-1 to TRBJ2-1; 8 bases line up with TRBD1. The CDR3 is 15 amino acids. Germline loops: CDR1 DFQATT, CDR2 SNEGSKA (reference sequence). J was trimmed by 12 bases and V by 5 bases; bases with no gene match: 18.

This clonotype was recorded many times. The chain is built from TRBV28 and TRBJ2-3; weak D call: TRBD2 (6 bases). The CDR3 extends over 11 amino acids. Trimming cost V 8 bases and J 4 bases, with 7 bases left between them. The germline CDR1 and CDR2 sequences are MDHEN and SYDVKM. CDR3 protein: CASWGADTQYF. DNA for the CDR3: TGTGCCAGCTGGGGGGCAGATACGCAGTATTTT.

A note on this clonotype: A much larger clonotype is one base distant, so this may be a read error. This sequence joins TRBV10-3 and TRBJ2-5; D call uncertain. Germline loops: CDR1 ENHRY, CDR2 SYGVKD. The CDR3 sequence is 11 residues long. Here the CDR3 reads CASSGKETQCF. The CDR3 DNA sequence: TGTGCCAGCAGTGGGAAAGAGACCCAGTGCTTC.

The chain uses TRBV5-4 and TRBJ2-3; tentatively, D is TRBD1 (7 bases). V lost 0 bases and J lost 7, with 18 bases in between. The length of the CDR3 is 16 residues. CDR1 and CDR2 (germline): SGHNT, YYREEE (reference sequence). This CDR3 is CASSLAGGPGGYTQYF. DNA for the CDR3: TGTGCCAGCAGCTTGGCCGGCGGCCCAGGGGGGTATACGCAGTATTTT.

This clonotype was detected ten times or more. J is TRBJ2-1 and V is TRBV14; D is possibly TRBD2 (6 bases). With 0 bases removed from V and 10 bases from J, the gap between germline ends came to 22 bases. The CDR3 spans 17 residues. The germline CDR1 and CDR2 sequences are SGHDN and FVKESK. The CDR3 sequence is CASSQDRFGLAYSEQFF. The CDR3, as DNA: TGTGCCAGCAGCCAAGATCGTTTCGGCCTAGCGTATTCAGAGCAGTTCTTC.

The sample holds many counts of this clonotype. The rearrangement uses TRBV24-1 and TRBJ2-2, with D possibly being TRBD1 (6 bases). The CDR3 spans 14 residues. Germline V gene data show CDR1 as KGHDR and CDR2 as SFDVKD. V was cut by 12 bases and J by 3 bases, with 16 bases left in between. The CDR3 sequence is CAAAKQGDTGELFF. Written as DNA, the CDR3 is TGTGCCGCCGCTAAACAGGGAGACACCGGGGAGCTGTTTTTT.

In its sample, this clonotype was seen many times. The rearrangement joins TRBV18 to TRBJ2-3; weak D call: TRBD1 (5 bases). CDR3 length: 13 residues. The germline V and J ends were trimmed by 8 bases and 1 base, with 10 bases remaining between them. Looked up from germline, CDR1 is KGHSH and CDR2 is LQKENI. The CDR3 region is CASSPQGTDTQYF. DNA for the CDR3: TGTGCCAGCAGCCCACAGGGCACAGATACGCAGTATTTT.

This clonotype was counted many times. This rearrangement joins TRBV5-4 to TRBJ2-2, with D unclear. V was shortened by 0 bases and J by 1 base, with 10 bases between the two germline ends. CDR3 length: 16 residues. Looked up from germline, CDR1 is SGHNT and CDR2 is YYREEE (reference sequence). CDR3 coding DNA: TGTGCCAGCAGCTTGGGCCAGACGATGAACACCGGGGAGCTGTTTTTT. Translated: CASSLGQTMNTGELFF.

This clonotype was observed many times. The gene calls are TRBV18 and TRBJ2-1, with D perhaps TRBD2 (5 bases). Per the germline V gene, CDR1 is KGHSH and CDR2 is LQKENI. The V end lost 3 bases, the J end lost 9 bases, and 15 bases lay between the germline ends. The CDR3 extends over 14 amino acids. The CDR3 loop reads CASSPDSASGEQFF. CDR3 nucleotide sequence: TGTGCCAGCTCACCCGACTCTGCAAGCGGTGAGCAGTTCTTC.

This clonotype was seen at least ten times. The DNA of the CDR3 is TGTGCCAGCAGCTTCACCGGGGAGCTGTTTTTT. Translated, it gives CASSFTGELFF. The chain is built from TRBV11-2 and TRBJ2-2, with unresolved D. The germline gives CDR1 SGHAT, CDR2 FQNNGV. The ends were cut back, 3 bases at V and 4 bases at J, with 0 bases in the middle. The CDR3 has 11 residues. The full variable domain, its missing parts supplied by reference TRBV11-2 and TRBJ2-2, is EAGVAQSPRYKIIEKRQSVAFWCNPISGHATLYWYQQILGQGPKLLIQFQNNGVVDDSQLPKDRFSAERLKGVDSTLKIQPAKLEDSAVYLCASSFTGELFFGEGSRLTVL.